This T cell receptor (beta chain) came from a study of blood T cell repertoires in COVID-19. The CDR3 is made up of 11 amino acids. Deletions cut 5 bases from V and 6 bases from J, with 11 bases between. Germline assignment: CDR1 SQVTM and CDR2 ANQGSEA. Profiling relied on immunoSEQ multiplex PCR, and the TCRdb table lists in-frame clones only, not all of them. The sample has about 210,000 clones, around 83% seen once. The V call is TRBV29-1, the J call TRBJ2-7; D is perhaps TRBD1 (6 bases). This receptor was identified in a man between 45 and 60 years old with active or convalescent COVID-19. Sequencing was performed on peripheral blood. The CDR3 protein is CSVQGLVEQYF. The CDR3 DNA sequence: TGCAGCGTTCAGGGGTTAGTCGAGCAGTACTTC.